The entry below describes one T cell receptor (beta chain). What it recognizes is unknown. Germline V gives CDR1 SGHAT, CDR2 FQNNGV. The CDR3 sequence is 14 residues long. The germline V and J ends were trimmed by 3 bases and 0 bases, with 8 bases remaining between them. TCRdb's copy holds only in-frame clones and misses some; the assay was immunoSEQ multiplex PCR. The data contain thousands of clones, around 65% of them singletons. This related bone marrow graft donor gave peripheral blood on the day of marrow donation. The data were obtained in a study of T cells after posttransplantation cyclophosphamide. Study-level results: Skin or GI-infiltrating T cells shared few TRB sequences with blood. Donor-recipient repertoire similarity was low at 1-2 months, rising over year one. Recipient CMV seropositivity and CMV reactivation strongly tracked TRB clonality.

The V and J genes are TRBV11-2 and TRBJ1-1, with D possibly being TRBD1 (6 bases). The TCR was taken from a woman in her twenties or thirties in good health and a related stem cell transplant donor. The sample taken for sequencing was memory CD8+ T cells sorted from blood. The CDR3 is CASSFGQLNTEAFF. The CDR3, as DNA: TGTGCCAGCAGCTTCGGACAGTTGAACACTGAAGCTTTCTTT. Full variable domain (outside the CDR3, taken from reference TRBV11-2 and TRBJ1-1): EAGVAQSPRYKIIEKRQSVAFWCNPISGHATLYWYQQILGQGPKLLIQFQNNGVVDDSQLPKDRFSAERLKGVDSTLKIQPAKLEDSAVYLCASSFGQLNTEAFFGQGTRLTVV.